This record looks at one T cell receptor (beta chain) sequence and its context. Its antigen is unknown. The sample holds no much larger clone one base away, and base qualities are not on file. The library came from the immunoSEQ multiplex PCR assay. For the multiplex PCR, a mixture combining 60 forward primers for TCR Vbeta segments and 13 reverse primers for TCR Jbeta segments was used. A multiplex PCR assay on genomic DNA amplified the CDR3 region of rearranged TCR beta genes. The Illumina HiSeq System was used to sequence the amplified TCR beta libraries as 87-base-pair reads. The source study handled its data this way. In a later analysis, tens of millions of unique TCR beta chains were counted across the roughly 610 repertoires, and around 10 million of these chains were shared by at least two donors. To remove PCR and sequencing errors, raw reads were error-corrected and collapsed into unique sequences using a nearest-neighbor algorithm that merged closely related sequences. CDR3 sequences were aligned to IMGT reference sequences to assign V, D and J gene segments. For a sequence to be retained, a match of at least six nucleotides to both a V gene segment and a J gene segment was required. A rearrangement was called productive if the CDR3 had no stop codons and remained in frame with V and J, and every other rearrangement was called non-productive. CDR3 was defined by IMGT convention, running from the second conserved V-encoded cysteine to the conserved J-encoded phenylalanine. The earlier analysis of 550 to 650 of the donors excluded any sequence lacking an unambiguous match to a single V gene segment. An earlier analysis of a few hundred of the donors called V segments functional above 56.7% productive rearrangements and segregating when the between-donor standard deviation exceeded 5%. To diagnose cytomegalovirus status from the catalog of TCR beta chain sequences, a statistical classification framework was built. A later analysis assigned V and J genes by comparing TCR nucleotide sequences with IMGT/GENE-DB human TR gene sequences. In a later analysis, CDR3 sequences and most-parsimonious VDJ recombination scenarios were assigned using the TCRdist pipeline. In a later analysis, every TCR beta chain was defined by the combination of its CDR3 amino acid sequence and its V-gene family, and reads without a unique V-gene family were dropped. A later analysis removed 500 to 600 highly shared, low-generation-probability nucleotide sequences to deal with suspected cross-contamination and a sequencing artifact. In a later analysis, a clonal expansion index was calculated for each public chain from normalized within-repertoire ranks of inferred template counts. In a later analysis, generation probabilities were computed with a VDJ recombination model fitted to out-of-frame rearrangements, and the resulting probabilities were checked against IGoR. In a later analysis, TCR-TCR, TCR-HLA and TCR-CMV co-occurrence was scored with hypergeometric tests, and a repertoire-size bias correction was applied to TCR pairs. In a later analysis, false discovery rates were estimated by permuting HLA or CMV assignments 20 times. In a later analysis, co-occurring TCRs were grouped using DBSCAN, and TCRdist sequence similarity was added for clustering within HLA-allele-positive subsets. Repertoires with fewer than 30,000 or more than 120,000 public chains were left out of co-occurrence clustering, as were roughly five repertoires with anomalous nucleotide sharing. TCRdb holds this immuneACCESS table with in-frame rearrangements only. Some clones are missing; in checked studies, unresolved V genes explain under half, and the rest has no known cause. The V and J calls and clone size are taken from that table; D and trimming were inferred from the DNA. The sample contains 150,000 to 200,000 clones, under 80% of them found a single time. Under 2.5% of the sample comes from the top ten.

This sample was taken from a study of cytomegalovirus exposure and HLA in healthy donors (dated by TCRdb to about 2017). For context, the study as a whole: According to an earlier analysis of 450 to 650 of the donors, some 170 million T cells yielded 120 million or so unique TCR beta sequences and around 300 Gb of sequence data. An early release that covered 640 HLA-typed donors contained 300 to 350 gigabases of sequencing data and about 93 million unique TCR sequences. Typing coverage differed by locus: A, B, C, DRB1 and DQB1 were typed in about 620-640 donors, DQA1 in around 500, DPA1 in some 570, and DPB1 in just under 480. Among roughly 400 genotyped donors of the cohort, an average of approximately 250,000 unique TCR beta nucleotide sequences were sequenced per donor, roughly a sixth of them non-productive. An earlier analysis of several hundred of the donors applied high-throughput TCR beta sequencing to assess whether each TCR beta V gene segment acted as functional or pseudogenic. Using immunosequencing, the study profiled T cell repertoires from around 670 subjects and related those repertoires to cytomegalovirus serostatus. Of the 398 genotyped donors, about 84% fell in the genetic ancestry cluster associated with self-reported Caucasian donors. High-throughput TCR immunosequencing, statistical association of individual TCRs with disease status, and machine learning were combined to predict cytomegalovirus infection status. Both class I and class II loci were covered by HLA typing, at four-digit resolution. Every discovery cohort repertoire had been produced on one sequencing platform. In addition to the first cohort of 650 to 750 subjects, a separate validation cohort of under 150 different subjects was used. About five DR-DQ haplotypes were handled as single units for association and clustering because linkage in the cohort was strong. Donor age, sex, ethnicity and CMV serostatus were collected together with the repertoire data. A later genetic analysis took genome-wide SNP genotypes for 398 of the 666 donors and used that subset as a discovery cohort. A later analysis re-analyzed previously published TCR beta repertoires from several hundred donors and added high-resolution HLA genotyping to study TCR occurrence patterns. Rather than drawing on any new phenotypic data, the later analysis identified candidate immune exposures from TCR beta sequences and the way those sequences occurred across donors. The study was designed to test whether signatures of past pathogen exposure could be identified by cataloging public T cell receptors. Overall results and qualifications from the work: A later genetic analysis associated a missense DCLRE1C variant with V-gene and J-gene trimming of TCR beta chains, and an independent cohort replicated the association. When HLA alleles, especially DR and DQ, strongly co-occurred, TCR associations were difficult to assign to individual alleles. A group of highly shared sequence variants was considered likely to be a technical artifact of the sequencing pipeline. CMV serostatus was the only immune exposure information available for the cohort. In a later analysis, HLA-associated TCR beta chains showed more clonal expansion and lower generation probabilities than non-associated chains that were equally common. Linkage disequilibrium might explain the correlated functional status among segregating V segments, but an unknown experimental factor could not be excluded. In vitro tests confirmed that a few of the cytomegalovirus-associated TCR beta chains recognize cytomegalovirus antigens. According to the authors, the approach could potentially be generalized to other disease states and immunological phenotypes. Some IMGT-functional V segments, including TRBV6-2 and TRBV6-3, could not be distinguished by the 87-base-pair reads and were therefore excluded. A total of fewer than 200 TCR beta chains were listed by the study as associated with cytomegalovirus. Sequencing depth was assumed to be roughly uniform across donors in the presence/absence analyses, though that assumption may not hold. Broadly in line with IMGT annotations, most TCR beta V segments showed up in productive rearrangements about 90% or about 30% of the time in an earlier analysis of under 700 of the donors. A further reported finding was that TCR beta sequences accurately predicted the HLA-A and HLA-B alleles for most subjects in the first cohort. Cytomegalovirus status was reported to be diagnosed by the classifier with high specificity and sensitivity in both the original and validation cohorts. This cohort had only TCR beta chains sequenced, and the lack of alpha or paired-chain data limited which features could be detected. HLA typing was unavailable for some donors at each locus, so association tests used only the typed subset. A later analysis found that most CMV-associated TCR beta chains appeared HLA-restricted, with HLA associations seemingly driven largely by CMV exposure. Because counts were too low, roughly 16 rarely observed V segments, including chromosome 9 orphons, were excluded from the earlier analysis of 587 of the donors. Most TCR sequences were observed very rarely across donors, whereas some public TCRs were present in many individuals. Compared with the approximately 670-donor mean, donors in an Asian-associated ancestry cluster had fewer N-insertions in productive TCRs, according to a later genetic analysis. In a later analysis, TCR association rates were found to vary across HLA loci, with the most associated TCRs seen for DRB1 alleles and the fewest for HLA-C alleles. A later analysis reported that several top co-occurrence clusters appeared linked to parvovirus B19, influenza, CMV and Epstein-Barr virus. At a false discovery rate of 0.05, a later analysis linked approximately 18,000 TCR beta sequences to specific HLA alleles.

Trimming at the junction amounts to 7 bases on V and 3 bases on J, and the germline ends lie 10 bases apart. Reading the germline V gene gives CDR1 SGDLS and CDR2 YYNGEE. From the cysteine through the phenylalanine, the CDR3 covers 13 amino acids. The only DNA kept is the CDR3, 39 bases in frame from the first base. The cohort was made up of under 800 healthy bone marrow donors. Cohort members were all nominally healthy when sampled, although unrecorded immune exposures were likely present. The donor was CMV seronegative and was included in the group of approximately 350 seronegative cohort members. Each donor provided a peripheral blood sample, and peripheral blood mononuclear cells were used for TCR beta sequencing. Genomic DNA was extracted from the blood cell samples with the Qiagen DNeasy Blood Extraction Kit.

Sequencing input: PBMCs. The sequence is built from TRBV9 and TRBJ2-2; confidence is insufficient to name the D gene. The clonotype comes from a female donor in good health and CMV-seronegative. The nucleotides read TGTGCCAGCCCTTCTCCTTACACCGGGGAGCTGTTTTTT. This encodes CASPSPYTGELFF.